These 16 T cell receptor beta chains were sequenced from one sample in a study of blood T cell repertoires in COVID-19 (dated by TCRdb to about 2020). The library was built by means of the immunoSEQ multiplex PCR assay. TCRdb carries this immuneACCESS record with in-frame sequences only. Its versions omit some clonotypes, under half of them owing to an unresolved V gene in the studies checked, with the rest unexplained. The sample table shows approximately 210,000 clones, and 88% are seen once. The biggest ten clones account for approximately 1.6% of the sample. The specimen sequenced was peripheral blood. The receptors come from a man between 65 and 85 years old with acute or convalescent COVID-19.

This rearrangement joins TRBV5-1 to TRBJ2-5; D remains ambiguous. Between the trimmed V and J ends, which lost 4 bases and 5 bases, there was a span of 18 bases. The CDR3 is 15 residues long. The germline CDR1 and CDR2 sequences are SGHRS and YFSETQ. In nucleotides, the CDR3 is TGCGCCAGCAGCCCGGCTGGCATTGCGGCGGAGACCCAGTACTTC. Its translation: CASSPAGIAAETQYF. The full variable domain, in which reference TRBV5-1 and TRBJ2-5 provide the parts outside the CDR3, is KAGVTQTPRYLIKTRGQQVTLSCSPISGHRSVSWYQQTPGQGLQFLFEYFSETQRNKGNFPGRFSGRQFSNSRSEMNVSTLELGDSALYLCASSPAGIAAETQYFGPGTRLLVL.

This clone was detected once. V gene TRBV6-5 combines with J gene TRBJ1-2, with TRBD1 identical over 7 bases. CDR1 is MNHEY and CDR2 is SVGAGI in the germline V gene. The CDR3 covers 13 residues. V shed 6 bases, J shed 4 bases, and the junction held 5 bases outside the gene matches. The CDR3 spells CASRETGSYGYTF. DNA of the CDR3: TGTGCCAGCAGGGAGACAGGGTCCTATGGCTACACCTTC.

The chain links TRBV4-2 to TRBJ1-1; no firm D call. The CDR3 has 17 residues. Looked up from germline, CDR1 is LGHNA and CDR2 is YNFKEQ. Trimming left V 0 bases short and J 3 bases short, with 17 bases between. The DNA of the CDR3 is TGTGCCAGCAGCCAAGAGGCCGCAGAAGCGCCCTACACTGAAGCTTTCTTT. It codes for CASSQEAAEAPYTEAFF.

The chain carries TRBV5-1 and TRBJ2-5, with a weak D call TRBD2 (6 bases). The germline gives CDR1 SGHRS, CDR2 YFSETQ. The CDR3 is 15 residues long. Trimming left V 0 bases short and J 5 bases short, with 14 bases between. DNA of the CDR3: TGCGCCAGCAGCTTGGCCGGGGACTTTCGCGAGACCCAGTACTTC. Translating it yields CASSLAGDFRETQYF. Supplemented by reference TRBV5-1 and TRBJ2-5, the full variable domain reads KAGVTQTPRYLIKTRGQQVTLSCSPISGHRSVSWYQQTPGQGLQFLFEYFSETQRNKGNFPGRFSGRQFSNSRSEMNVSTLELGDSALYLCASSLAGDFRETQYFGPGTRLLVL.

This chain uses TRBV6-5 with TRBJ1-6, with D perhaps TRBD1 (6 bases). The CDR3 totals 13 residues. Germline lookup yields CDR1 MNHEY and CDR2 SVGAGI. Trimming took off 7 bases at V and 8 bases at J, with 12 bases between the two ends. As DNA, the CDR3 is TGTGCCAGCAAGGGGGTTTTAGATTCACCCCTCCACTTT. Translating gives CASKGVLDSPLHF.

V gene TRBV20-1 combines with J gene TRBJ2-3, with D unclear. Germline assignment: CDR1 DFQATT and CDR2 SNEGSKA (reference sequence). This CDR3 is 14 amino acids long. The V end was cut by 3 bases, the J end by 1 base, with 11 bases between. The CDR3 spells CSASVYSGTDTQYF. The CDR3 DNA reads as TGCAGTGCTAGTGTCTATTCCGGCACAGATACGCAGTATTTT.

With regard to this clone: This sample also contains other DNA sequences that code for the same CDR3. The chain combines TRBV7-9 with TRBJ1-1; perhaps TRBD1 as D (6 bases). This CDR3 is 14 amino acids long. The V and J ends lost 0 bases and 1 base respectively, with 6 bases between them. Per germline, CDR1 SEHNR and CDR2 FQNEAQ (reference sequence). Here the CDR3 DNA reads TGTGCCAGCAGCTTAGCGGACAGGAACACTGAAGCTTTCTTT. This encodes CASSLADRNTEAFF.

The gene calls are TRBV9 and TRBJ1-6, with 7 bases lining up with TRBD1. This CDR3 is 17 amino acids long. V dropped 0 bases and J dropped 10; count of bases not matched to a gene: 13. Germline V gene sequence: CDR1 SGDLS, CDR2 YYNGEE. The CDR3 protein is CASSVEEGARRNSPLHF. The CDR3 nucleotides read TGTGCCAGCAGCGTAGAGGAGGGGGCGAGGCGAAACTCACCCCTCCACTTT.

The chain uses TRBV19 and TRBJ2-7; TRBD2 might be the D (6 bases). Germline V CDR1 and CDR2: LNHDA, SQIVND (reference sequence). V gave up 1 base and J gave up 0 bases, with 10 bases separating them. The CDR3 loop spans 15 amino acids. Written as DNA, the CDR3 is TGTGCCAGTAGTATAGGGAGGGGCGCCTCCTACGAGCAGTACTTC. Encoded protein: CASSIGRGASYEQYF.

The V gene is TRBV4-1, the J gene TRBJ1-3; D is ambiguous. V lost 0 bases and J 4 bases, leaving 13 bases between the germline ends. Germline lookup yields CDR1 MGHRA and CDR2 YSYEKL. CDR3 length: 16 amino acids. The CDR3 region is CASSQDPLGSGNTIYF. DNA for the CDR3: TGCGCCAGCAGCCAAGATCCTCTAGGCTCGGGAAACACCATATATTTT.

The chain couples TRBV11-3 to TRBJ2-1; possible D gene TRBD1, 5 bases. Germline CDR1 SGHNT, CDR2 YENEEA. With 3 bases removed from V and 4 bases from J, the gap between germline ends came to 7 bases. The CDR3 runs 13 residues. Written as DNA, the CDR3 is TGTGCCAGCAGCTTTGACAGATACAATGAGCAGTTCTTC. Its translation is CASSFDRYNEQFF.

The chain carries TRBV19 and TRBJ1-4, with D tentatively TRBD1 (5 bases). Looked up from germline, CDR1 is LNHDA and CDR2 is SQIVND (reference sequence). This CDR3 comprises 14 residues. V dropped 6 bases and J dropped 2 bases, with 10 bases sitting between them. CDR3 amino acids: CASRIQVTNEKLFF. In nucleotides, the CDR3 is TGTGCCAGTAGGATACAGGTGACTAATGAAAAACTGTTTTTT. Full variable domain (rest looked up from reference TRBV19 and TRBJ1-4): DGGITQSPKYLFRKEGQNVTLSCEQNLNHDAMYWYRQDPGQGLRLIYYSQIVNDFQKGDIAEGYSVSREKKESFPLTVTSAQKNPTAFYLCASRIQVTNEKLFFGSGTQLSVL.

The rearrangement joins TRBV6-5 to TRBJ2-7, with 8 bases aligning to TRBD2. The CDR3 extends over 15 amino acids. The germline gives CDR1 MNHEY, CDR2 SVGAGI. Unmatched junction bases numbered 12, after V lost 5 bases and J lost 6 bases. CDR3 residues: CASSPQAERGFEQYF. DNA for the CDR3: TGTGCCAGCAGTCCCCAAGCGGAGCGGGGGTTCGAGCAGTACTTC.

The CDR3 spells CASSTGENTEAFF. CDR3 bases: TGTGCCAGCAGCACAGGGGAGAACACTGAAGCTTTCTTT. This chain joins TRBV7-6 and TRBJ1-1, with 7 bases aligning to TRBD1. The CDR3 has 13 amino acids. V shed 5 bases, J shed 1 base, and the junction held 1 base outside the gene matches. Per the germline V gene, CDR1 is SGHVS and CDR2 is FNYEAQ. The full variable domain, in which reference TRBV7-6 and TRBJ1-1 provide the parts outside the CDR3, is GAGVSQSPRYKVTKRGQDVALRCDPISGHVSLYWYRQALGQGPEFLTYFNYEAQQDKSGLPNDRFSAERPEGSISTLTIQRTEQRDSAMYRCASSTGENTEAFFGQGTRLTVV.

The CDR3, as DNA: TGTGCCAGTACTTATACGAGGACAAGAAACTATGGCTACACCTTC. It specifies CASTYTRTRNYGYTF. The genes are TRBV19 and TRBJ1-2; TRBD1 is a possible D gene (5 bases). Germline assignment: CDR1 LNHDA and CDR2 SQIVND (reference sequence). CDR3 size: 15 residues. Trimming stripped 7 bases from V and 2 bases from J, with 17 bases between.

This clone occurred once. CDR3 nucleotide sequence: TGTGCCAGCAGCCGAACAGGGGGTGGCTACACCTTC. Residues: CASSRTGGGYTF. V gene TRBV7-8 combines with J gene TRBJ1-2; TRBD1 agrees at 8 bases. V lost 5 bases to trimming and J lost 7 bases; unmatched junction nucleotides: 3. Germline loops: CDR1 SGHVS, CDR2 FQNEAQ. The CDR3 runs to 12 residues.